This T cell receptor (beta chain) was sequenced in a study of T cells after posttransplantation cyclophosphamide. Produced via immunoSEQ multiplex PCR; TCRdb's table is partial and in-frame only. The table includes a few thousand clones, around two thirds detected once. A marrow graft followed busulfan-fludarabine conditioning, with cyclophosphamide on days +3 and +4. The CDR3 is 15 amino acids. Trimming left V 1 base short and J 1 base short, with 10 bases between. Per germline, CDR1 SGHTA and CDR2 FQGNSA. Note on this clone: The antigen is not known.

Study-wide points: Later blood repertoires were often dominated by clones from the donor CD8+ memory compartment. Tissue-infiltrating T cells from skin or gut overlapped little with blood T cells.

The material sequenced was PBMCs, taken after allogeneic stem cell transplant with posttransplant cyclophosphamide. This chain joins TRBV7-2 and TRBJ1-1; no firm D call. This clonotype was sampled from a female patient aged 45-65 years who received an allogeneic stem cell transplant from a related donor, was CMV-positive, and had no GVHD. The T cells may partly be graft donor cells. The CDR3 nucleotides read TGTGCCAGCAGCTTAGAACCCGGAGCGAACACTGAAGCTTTCTTT. This sequence encodes CASSLEPGANTEAFF.